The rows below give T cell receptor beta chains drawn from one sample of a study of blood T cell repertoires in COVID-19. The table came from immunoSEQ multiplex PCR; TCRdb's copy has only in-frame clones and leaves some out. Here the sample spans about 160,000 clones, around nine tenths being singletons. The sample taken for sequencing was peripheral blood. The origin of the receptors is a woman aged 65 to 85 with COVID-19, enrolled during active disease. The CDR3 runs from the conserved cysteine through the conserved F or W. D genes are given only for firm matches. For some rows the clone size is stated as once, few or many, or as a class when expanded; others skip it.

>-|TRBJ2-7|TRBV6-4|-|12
CASRTEDYEQYF
TGTGCCAGCAGGACAGAAGACTACGAGCAGTACTTC
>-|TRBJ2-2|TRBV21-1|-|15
CASSKPRLNTGELFF
TGTGCCAGCAGCAAACCCAGACTGAACACCGGGGAGCTGTTTTTT
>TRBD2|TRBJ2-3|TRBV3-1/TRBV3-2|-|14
CASSWGLSTDTQYF
TGTGCCAGCAGCTGGGGACTAAGCACAGATACGCAGTATTTT
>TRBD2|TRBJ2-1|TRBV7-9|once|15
CASSLGTSEYNEQFF
TGTGCCAGCAGCTTAGGGACTAGCGAGTACAATGAGCAGTTCTTC
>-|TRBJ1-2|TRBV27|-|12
CASGGRNYGYTF
TGTGCCAGCGGTGGCAGGAACTATGGCTACACCTTC
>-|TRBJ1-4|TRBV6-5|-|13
CASSPRGGEKLFF
TGTGCCAGCAGTCCCAGGGGCGGGGAAAAACTGTTTTTT
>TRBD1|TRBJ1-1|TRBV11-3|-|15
CASSSAGTGHTEAFF
TGTGCCAGCAGCTCAGCCGGGACAGGCCACACTGAAGCTTTCTTT
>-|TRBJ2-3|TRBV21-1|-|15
CASSFRDRAKDTQYF
TGTGCCAGCAGCTTCCGGGACAGGGCGAAAGATACGCAGTATTTT
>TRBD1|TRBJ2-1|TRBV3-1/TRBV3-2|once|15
CASSQRDRVGDEQFF
TGTGCCAGCAGCCAACGGGACAGGGTAGGGGATGAGCAGTTCTTC
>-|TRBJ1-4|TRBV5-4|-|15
CASSLDPGEGEKLFF
TGTGCCAGCAGCTTGGATCCAGGGGAAGGGGAAAAACTGTTTTTT
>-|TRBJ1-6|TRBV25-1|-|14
CASSGTGYNSPLHF
TGTGCCAGCAGCGGTACAGGTTATAATTCACCCCTCCACTTT
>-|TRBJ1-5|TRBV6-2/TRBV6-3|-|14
CASSLISGNQPQHF
TGTGCCAGCAGCCTGATCTCAGGGAACCAGCCCCAGCATTTT
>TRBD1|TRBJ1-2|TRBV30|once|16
CALRGAGGRWNYGYTF
TGTGCCTTAAGAGGGGCAGGGGGAAGGTGGAACTATGGCTACACCTTC